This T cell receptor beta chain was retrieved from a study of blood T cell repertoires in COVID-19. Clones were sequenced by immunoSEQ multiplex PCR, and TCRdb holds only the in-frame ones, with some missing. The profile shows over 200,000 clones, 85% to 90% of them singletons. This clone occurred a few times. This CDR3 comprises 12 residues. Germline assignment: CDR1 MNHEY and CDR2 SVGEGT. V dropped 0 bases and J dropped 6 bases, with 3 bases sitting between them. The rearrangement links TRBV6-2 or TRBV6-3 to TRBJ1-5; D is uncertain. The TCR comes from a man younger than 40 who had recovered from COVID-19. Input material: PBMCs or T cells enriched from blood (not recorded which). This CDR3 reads CASSYSGQPQHF. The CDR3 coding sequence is TGTGCCAGCAGTTACTCCGGTCAGCCCCAGCATTTT.